The clone carrying this T cell receptor (beta chain) has a count of ten or more. The data are from a study of T cell repertoires in cytomegalovirus infection. Study information: Public TCR beta signatures indicated both CMV infection and matching HLA type.

Germline V gives CDR1 SEHNR, CDR2 FQNEAQ (reference sequence). V lost 5 bases and J 6 bases, leaving 11 bases between the germline ends. This CDR3 contains 13 residues. TCRdb re-called the reads through MiXCR, storing one row per CDR3 protein. This table has roughly 640,000 distinct CDR3 sequences, around 24% appearing once. The chain recombines TRBV7-9 with TRBJ2-1; the D gene is possibly TRBD1 (6 bases). Sequenced material: CD8+ T cells from PBMCs. This clonotype originated in a human donor in good health (CMV status not recorded). Some clones in this sample may be carry-over from other donors' samples. This CDR3 reads CASSRGGSNEQFF. The CDR3 region has the DNA TGTGCCAGCAGCCGAGGGGGAAGCAATGAGCAGTTCTTC. Full variable domain (rest looked up from reference TRBV7-9 and TRBJ2-1): DTGVSQNPRHKITKRGQNVTFRCDPISEHNRLYWYRQTLGQGPEFLTYFQNEAQLEKSRLLSDRFSAERPKGSFSTLEIQRTEQGDSAMYLCASSRGGSNEQFFGPGTRLTVL.